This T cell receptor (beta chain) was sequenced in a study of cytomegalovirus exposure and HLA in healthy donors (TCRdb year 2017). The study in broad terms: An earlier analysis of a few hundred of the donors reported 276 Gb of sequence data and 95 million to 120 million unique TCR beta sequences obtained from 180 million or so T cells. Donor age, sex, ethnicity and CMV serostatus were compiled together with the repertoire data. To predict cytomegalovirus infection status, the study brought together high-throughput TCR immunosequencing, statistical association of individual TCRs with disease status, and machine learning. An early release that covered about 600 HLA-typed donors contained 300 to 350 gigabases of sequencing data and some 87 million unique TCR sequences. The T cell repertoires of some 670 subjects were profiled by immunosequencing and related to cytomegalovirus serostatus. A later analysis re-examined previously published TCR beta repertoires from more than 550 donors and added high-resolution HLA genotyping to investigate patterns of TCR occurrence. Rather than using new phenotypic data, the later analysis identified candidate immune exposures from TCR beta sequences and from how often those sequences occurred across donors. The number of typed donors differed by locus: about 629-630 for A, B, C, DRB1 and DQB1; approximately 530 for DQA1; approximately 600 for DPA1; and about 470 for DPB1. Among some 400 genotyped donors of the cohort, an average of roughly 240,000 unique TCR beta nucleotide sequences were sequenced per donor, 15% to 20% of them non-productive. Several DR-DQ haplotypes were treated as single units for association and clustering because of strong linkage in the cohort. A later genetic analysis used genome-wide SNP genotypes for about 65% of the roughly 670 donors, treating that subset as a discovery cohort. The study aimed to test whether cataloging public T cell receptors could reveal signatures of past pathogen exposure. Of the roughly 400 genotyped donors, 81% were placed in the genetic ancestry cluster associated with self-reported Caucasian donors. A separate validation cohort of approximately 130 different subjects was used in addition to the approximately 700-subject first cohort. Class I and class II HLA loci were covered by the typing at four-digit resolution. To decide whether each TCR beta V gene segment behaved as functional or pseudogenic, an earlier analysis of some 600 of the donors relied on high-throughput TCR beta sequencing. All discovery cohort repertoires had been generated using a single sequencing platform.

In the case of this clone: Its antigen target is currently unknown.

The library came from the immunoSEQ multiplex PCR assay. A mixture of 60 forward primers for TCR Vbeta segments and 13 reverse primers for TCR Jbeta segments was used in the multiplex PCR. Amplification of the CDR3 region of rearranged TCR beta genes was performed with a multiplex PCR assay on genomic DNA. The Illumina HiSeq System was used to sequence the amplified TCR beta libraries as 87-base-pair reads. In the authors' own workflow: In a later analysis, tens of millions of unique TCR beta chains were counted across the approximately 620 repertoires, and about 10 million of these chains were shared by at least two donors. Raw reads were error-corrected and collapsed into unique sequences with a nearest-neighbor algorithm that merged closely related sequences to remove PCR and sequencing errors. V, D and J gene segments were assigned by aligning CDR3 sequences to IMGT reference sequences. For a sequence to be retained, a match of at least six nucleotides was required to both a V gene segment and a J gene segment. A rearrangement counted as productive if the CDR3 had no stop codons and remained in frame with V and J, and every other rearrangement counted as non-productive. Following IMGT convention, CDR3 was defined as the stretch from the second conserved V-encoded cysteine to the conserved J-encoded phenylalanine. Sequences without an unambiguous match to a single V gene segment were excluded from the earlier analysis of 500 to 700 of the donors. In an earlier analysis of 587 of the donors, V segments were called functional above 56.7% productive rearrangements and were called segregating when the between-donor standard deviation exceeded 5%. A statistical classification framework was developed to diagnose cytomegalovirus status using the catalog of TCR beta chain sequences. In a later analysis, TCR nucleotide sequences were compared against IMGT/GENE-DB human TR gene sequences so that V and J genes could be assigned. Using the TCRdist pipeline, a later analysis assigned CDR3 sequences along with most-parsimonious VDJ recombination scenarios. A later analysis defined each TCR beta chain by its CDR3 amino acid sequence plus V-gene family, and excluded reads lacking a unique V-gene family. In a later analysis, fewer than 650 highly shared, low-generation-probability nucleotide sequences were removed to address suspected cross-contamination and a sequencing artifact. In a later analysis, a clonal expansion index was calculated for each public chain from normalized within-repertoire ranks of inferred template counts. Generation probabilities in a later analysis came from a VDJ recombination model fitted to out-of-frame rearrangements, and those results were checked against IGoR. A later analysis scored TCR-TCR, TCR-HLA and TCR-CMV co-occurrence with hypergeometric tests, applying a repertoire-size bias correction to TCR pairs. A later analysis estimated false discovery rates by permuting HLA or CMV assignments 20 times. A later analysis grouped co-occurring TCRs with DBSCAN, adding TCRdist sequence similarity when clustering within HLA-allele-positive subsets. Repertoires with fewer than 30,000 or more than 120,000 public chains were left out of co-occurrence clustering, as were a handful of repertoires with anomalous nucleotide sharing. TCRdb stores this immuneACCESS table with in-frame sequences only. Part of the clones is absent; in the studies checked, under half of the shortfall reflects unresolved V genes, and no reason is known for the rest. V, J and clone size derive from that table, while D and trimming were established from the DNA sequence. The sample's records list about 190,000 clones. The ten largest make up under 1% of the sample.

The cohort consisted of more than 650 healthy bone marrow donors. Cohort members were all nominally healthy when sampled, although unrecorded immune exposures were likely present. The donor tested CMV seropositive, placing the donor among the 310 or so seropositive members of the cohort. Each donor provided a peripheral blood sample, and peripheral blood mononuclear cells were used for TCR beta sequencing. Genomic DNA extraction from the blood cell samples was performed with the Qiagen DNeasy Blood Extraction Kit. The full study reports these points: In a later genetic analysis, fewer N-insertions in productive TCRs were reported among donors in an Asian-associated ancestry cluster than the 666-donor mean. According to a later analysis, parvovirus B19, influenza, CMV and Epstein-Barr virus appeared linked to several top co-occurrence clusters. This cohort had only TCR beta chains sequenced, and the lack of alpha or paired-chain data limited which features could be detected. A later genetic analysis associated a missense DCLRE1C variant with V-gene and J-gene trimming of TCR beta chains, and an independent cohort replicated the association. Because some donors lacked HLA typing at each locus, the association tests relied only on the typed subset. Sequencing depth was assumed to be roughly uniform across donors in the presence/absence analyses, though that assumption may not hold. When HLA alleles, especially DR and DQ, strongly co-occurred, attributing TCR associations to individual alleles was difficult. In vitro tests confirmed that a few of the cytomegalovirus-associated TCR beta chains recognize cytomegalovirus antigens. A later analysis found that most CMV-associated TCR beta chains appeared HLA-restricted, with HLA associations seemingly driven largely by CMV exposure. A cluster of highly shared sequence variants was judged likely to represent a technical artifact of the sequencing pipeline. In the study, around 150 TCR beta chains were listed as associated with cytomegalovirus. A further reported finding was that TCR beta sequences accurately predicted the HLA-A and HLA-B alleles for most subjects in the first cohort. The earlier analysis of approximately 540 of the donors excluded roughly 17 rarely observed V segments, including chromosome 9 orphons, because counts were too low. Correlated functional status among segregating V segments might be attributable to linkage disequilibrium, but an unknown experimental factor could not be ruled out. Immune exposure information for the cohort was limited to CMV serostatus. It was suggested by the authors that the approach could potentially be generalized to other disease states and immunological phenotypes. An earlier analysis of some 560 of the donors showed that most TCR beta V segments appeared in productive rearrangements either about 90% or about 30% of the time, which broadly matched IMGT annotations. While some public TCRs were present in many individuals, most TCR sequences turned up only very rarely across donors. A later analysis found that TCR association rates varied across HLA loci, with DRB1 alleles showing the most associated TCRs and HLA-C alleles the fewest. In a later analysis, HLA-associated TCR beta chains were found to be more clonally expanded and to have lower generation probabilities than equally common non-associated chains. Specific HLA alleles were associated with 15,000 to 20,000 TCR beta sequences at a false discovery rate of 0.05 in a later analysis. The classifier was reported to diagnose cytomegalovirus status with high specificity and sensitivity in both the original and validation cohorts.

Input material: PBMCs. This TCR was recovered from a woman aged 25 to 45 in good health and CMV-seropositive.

The CDR3 in this case is CASSLAQDSLGGYTF. The DNA sequence is as follows: TGTGCCAGCAGCTTAGCGCAGGACAGTCTGGGAGGCTACACCTTC. Recombination linked TRBV7-6 to TRBJ1-2; TRBD1 is a weak D gene call, 6 bases matching. For CDR1 and CDR2, the germline V gene lists SGHVS and FNYEAQ. The V and J ends are trimmed by 0 bases and 8 bases, leaving 16 bases between them. Measured from the cysteine to the phenylalanine, the CDR3 is 15 residues long. CDR3 DNA is the only sequence kept; it has 45 bases, read in frame from the first base.